This T cell receptor (beta chain) was observed in a study of blood T cell repertoires in COVID-19. The V gene end was trimmed by 4 bases and the J gene end by 10 bases; junction bases not matched to a gene: 9. This CDR3 is 13 amino acids long. Original data processing: Counts of nucleated cells, estimated from reference gene primer amplification, were obtained. Repertoires were generated with immunoSEQ multiplex PCR, while TCRdb's copy carries only in-frame clones and drops some. Clone size and the V and J calls come from that table; the DNA yielded D and trimming. Among about 320,000 clones listed, approximately 90% were seen once.

The gene calls are TRBV12-3 or TRBV12-4 and TRBJ1-1; TRBD1 matches at 7 bases. The sequence derives from a young woman who had recovered from COVID-19. Material: PBMCs or T cells enriched from blood (not recorded which). CDR3 sequence (DNA): TGTGCCAGCAGTTCGACCCGACAGGGTGCAGCTTTCTTT. Translating it yields CASSSTRQGAAFF.